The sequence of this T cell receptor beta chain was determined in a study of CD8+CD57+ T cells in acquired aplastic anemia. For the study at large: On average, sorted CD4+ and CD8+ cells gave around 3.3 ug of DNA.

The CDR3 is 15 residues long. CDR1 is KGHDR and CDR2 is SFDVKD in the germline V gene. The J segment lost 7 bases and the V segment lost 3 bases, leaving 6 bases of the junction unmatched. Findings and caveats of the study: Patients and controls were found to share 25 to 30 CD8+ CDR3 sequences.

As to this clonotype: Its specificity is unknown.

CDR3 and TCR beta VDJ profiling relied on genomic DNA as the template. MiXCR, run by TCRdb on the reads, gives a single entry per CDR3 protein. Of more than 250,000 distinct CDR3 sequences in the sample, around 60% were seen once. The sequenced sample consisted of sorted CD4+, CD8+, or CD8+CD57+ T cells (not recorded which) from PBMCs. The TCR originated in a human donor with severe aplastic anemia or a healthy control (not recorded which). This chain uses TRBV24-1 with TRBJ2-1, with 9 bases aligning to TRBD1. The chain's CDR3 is CATSDPGTGINEQFF. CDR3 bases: TGTGCCACCAGTGATCCCGGGACAGGGATAAATGAGCAGTTCTTC.